This passage covers 32 T cell receptor beta chains from one sample sequenced in a study of chronic HIV infection and antiretroviral therapy (dated by TCRdb to between 2014 and 2016). Library construction relied on 5' RACE. Reads for this sample came from an Illumina MiSeq. TCRdb trimmed public reads at Q25 via fastp, called clones via MiXCR and kept in-frame beta chains. Each entry is one CDR3 protein sequence, shown with its most common DNA and genes. The sample table holds about 48,000 distinct CDR3 sequences, of which approximately 19% were seen once. The top ten constitute about 2.7% of the sample. The sample was peripheral blood. The origin of the receptors is an adult who had HIV and had not received antiretroviral therapy, or was an uninfected healthy control (not recorded which).

CDR3 bases: TGTGCCAGCAGCTTACTAGCGGAGATCTACAATGAGCAGTTCTTC. Translated, it gives CASSLLAEIYNEQFF. The chain has TRBV7-8 and TRBJ2-1, with 7 bases identical to TRBD2. The CDR3 is 15 amino acids. With V trimmed by 2 bases and J by 3 bases, 4 bases remained unmatched. The germline gives CDR1 SGHVS, CDR2 FQNEAQ.

The CDR3: CASSLGPQGLNSYEQYF. In DNA, the CDR3 is TGTGCCAGCAGCTTAGGTCCCCAGGGGCTGAACTCCTACGAGCAGTACTTC. The rearrangement joins TRBV7-9 to TRBJ2-7; TRBD1 might be the D (6 bases). The CDR3 runs to 17 residues. Trimming left V 1 base short and J 0 bases short, with 16 bases between. The germline V gene has CDR1 SEHNR and CDR2 FQNEAQ (reference sequence).

This CDR3 is CASSSQGDEQFF. CDR3 sequence (DNA): TGTGCCAGCAGTTCCCAAGGGGATGAGCAGTTCTTC. This rearrangement joins TRBV6-6 to TRBJ2-1, with D perhaps matching TRBD1 (5 bases). The germline V and J ends were trimmed by 4 bases and 8 bases, with 9 bases remaining between them. The germline V gene encodes CDR1 MNHNY and CDR2 SVGAGI (reference sequence). The CDR3 has 12 amino acids.

This chain joins TRBV2 and TRBJ1-1; tentatively, D is TRBD1 (6 bases). The CDR3 is 15 residues long. Germline V lookup: CDR1 SNHLY, CDR2 FYNNEI. V was shortened by 6 bases and J by 1 base, with 15 bases between the two germline ends. The CDR3: CASSQLGGENTEAFF. The CDR3 DNA reads as TGTGCCAGCAGCCAATTAGGGGGGGAGAACACTGAAGCTTTCTTT.

This clonotype was picked up many times. In DNA, the CDR3 is TGTGCCAGCAACTCGACAACCGCTACGAGTCAGCCCCAGCATTTT. Translation: CASNSTTATSQPQHF. The V gene is TRBV27, the J gene TRBJ1-5; D uncertain. CDR1 is MNHEY and CDR2 is SMNVEV in the germline V gene (reference sequence). The CDR3 is made up of 15 amino acids. Trimming pared 7 bases from V and 6 bases from J, leaving 19 bases between.

This chain connects TRBV28 to TRBJ2-3, with D perhaps matching TRBD2 (6 bases). Looked up from germline, CDR1 is MDHEN and CDR2 is SYDVKM. This CDR3 region has 14 residues. V lost 3 bases to trimming and J lost 4 bases, with 11 bases between them. For the CDR3, the DNA is TGTGCCAGCAGTTTCGGCGGGATGGCAGATACGCAGTATTTT. Amino acids: CASSFGGMADTQYF.

The chain links TRBV10-1 to TRBJ2-3; 8 positions agree with TRBD1. The CDR3 covers 19 residues. The trim removed 4 bases at V and 0 bases at J, leaving 15 bases unmatched. CDR1 is WNHNN and CDR2 is SYGVQD in the germline V gene (reference sequence). CDR3 in DNA: TGCGCCAGCAGTGTGGGGAGGCCCCGCACAGGGGGTAGCACAGATACGCAGTATTTT. This gives the protein CASSVGRPRTGGSTDTQYF.

This clonotype was counted between two and nine times. J is TRBJ1-6 and V is TRBV3-1; D uncertain. Germline V lookup: CDR1 LGHDT, CDR2 YNNKEL (reference sequence). Trimming removed 4 bases from V and 8 bases from J, with 12 bases in between. The CDR3 is made up of 14 amino acids. The CDR3 DNA reads as TGTGCCAGCAGCCCGACTTGGTCCTATTCACCCCTCCACTTT. Residues: CASSPTWSYSPLHF.

This clonotype has more than one count but fewer than ten. The CDR3 DNA follows: TGTGCCAGCTCCGGACAGGCCTTGGAAAGGGGGACCCAGTACTTC. Amino acids: CASSGQALERGTQYF. The chain couples TRBV6-1 to TRBJ2-5; 7 bases map to TRBD1. With V trimmed by 8 bases and J by 7 bases, 16 bases remained unmatched. The germline V gene encodes CDR1 MNHNS and CDR2 SASEGT. The CDR3 is 15 amino acids.

This clonotype was observed a handful of times. J is TRBJ1-1 and V is TRBV20-1; D not resolved. Germline lookup yields CDR1 DFQATT and CDR2 SNEGSKA (reference sequence). The CDR3 runs 13 residues. V was cut by 8 bases and J by 0 bases, with 13 bases left in between. The CDR3 DNA reads TGCAGTACTATGGGCACTTTGAACACTGAAGCTTTCTTT. Translation: CSTMGTLNTEAFF.

This clonotype was detected only a few times. The chain has TRBV20-1 and TRBJ2-4; TRBD2 might be the D (6 bases). This CDR3 comprises 14 residues. V lost 6 bases, J lost 5 bases, and 17 bases lay in between. Germline V gives CDR1 DFQATT, CDR2 SNEGSKA (reference sequence). Written as DNA, the CDR3 is TGCAGTGCCCCCGTTTGGGGGAGGCAAAACATTCAGTACTTC. Encoded protein: CSAPVWGRQNIQYF.

This clonotype was observed a few times. The V gene is TRBV29-1, the J gene TRBJ1-2, with D perhaps matching TRBD1 (5 bases). Trimming took off 6 bases at V and 7 bases at J, with 15 bases between the two ends. In germline, CDR1 is SQVTM, CDR2 ANQGSEA. CDR3 size: 12 residues. The CDR3 is CSVVGQESGYTF. DNA of the CDR3: TGCAGCGTCGTGGGGCAGGAATCTGGCTACACCTTC.

In its sample, this clonotype was seen a few times. V is TRBV29-1 and J is TRBJ1-1; 10 nucleotides agree with TRBD1. The germline gives CDR1 SQVTM, CDR2 ANQGSEA. This CDR3 is 16 amino acids long. V trimming: 5 bases; J trimming: 6 bases; junction bases outside the gene matches: 15. CDR3 in DNA: TGCAGCGTTTCGCCCGGCATGGGACAGGGGAGCCCTGAAGCTTTCTTT. It encodes CSVSPGMGQGSPEAFF.

This clonotype occurred a few times. This chain links TRBV11-2 with TRBJ2-3; no firm D call. Germline assignment: CDR1 SGHAT and CDR2 FQNNGV. The V end lost 2 bases, the J end lost 4 bases, and 13 bases lay between the germline ends. CDR3 length equals 15 residues. For the CDR3, the DNA is TGTGCCAGCAGCTTAAGGAGCAATATTCCAGATACGCAGTATTTT. The encoded protein is CASSLRSNIPDTQYF. Complete variable domain (other parts from reference TRBV11-2 and TRBJ2-3): EAGVAQSPRYKIIEKRQSVAFWCNPISGHATLYWYQQILGQGPKLLIQFQNNGVVDDSQLPKDRFSAERLKGVDSTLKIQPAKLEDSAVYLCASSLRSNIPDTQYFGPGTRLTVL.

A few counts support this clonotype. This chain links TRBV12-3 or TRBV12-4 with TRBJ2-4, with 10 bases that match TRBD1. The CDR3 spans 15 residues. V dropped 6 bases and J dropped 6; count of bases not matched to a gene: 8. The CDR3 nucleotides read TGTGCCAGCAGACCGACAGGGGGCGCGGGAAACATTCAGTACTTC. The encoded protein is CASRPTGGAGNIQYF.

This clonotype was observed a handful of times. This rearrangement joins TRBV29-1 to TRBJ2-7; tentative D call: TRBD2 (5 bases). Per the germline V gene, CDR1 is SQVTM and CDR2 is ANQGSEA. V lost 4 bases, J lost 7 bases, and 17 bases lay in between. The CDR3 has 13 residues. CDR3 protein: CSVGNGVAGEQYF. The CDR3 DNA follows: TGCAGCGTTGGGAACGGGGTCGCGGGTGAGCAGTACTTC.

This clonotype has just a few counts. The CDR3 nucleotides read TGTGCCAGCAGCCCCGACCTGGGGGAGCAGTACTTC. Translated, it gives CASSPDLGEQYF. The gene calls are TRBV28 and TRBJ2-7; no definite D call. CDR1 is MDHEN, CDR2 SYDVKM, per germline. V lost 6 bases to trimming and J lost 7 bases, with 13 bases between them. The CDR3 consists of 12 residues. The full variable domain, rest sourced from reference TRBV28 and TRBJ2-7, is DVKVTQSSRYLVKRTGEKVFLECVQDMDHENMFWYRQDPGLGLRLIYFSYDVKMKEKGDIPEGYSVSREKKERFSLILESASTNQTSMYLCASSPDLGEQYFGPGTRLTVT.

The gene calls are TRBV2 and TRBJ2-3, with D uncertain. This CDR3 contains 14 residues. V lost 1 base, J lost 4 bases, and 9 bases lay in between. Germline values: CDR1 SNHLY, CDR2 FYNNEI. CDR3 sequence: CASSEGGLSDTQYF. The CDR3, as DNA: TGTGCCAGCAGTGAAGGAGGCCTCTCAGATACGCAGTATTTT.

J is TRBJ2-1 and V is TRBV11-1; unclear D gene. Trimming took off 6 bases at V and 4 bases at J, with 10 bases between the two ends. Germline lookup yields CDR1 SGHAT and CDR2 FQDESV (reference sequence). The CDR3 consists of 13 residues. The CDR3, as DNA: TGTGCCAGCAGTCAGTTCTCATACAATGAGCAGTTCTTC. Its translation is CASSQFSYNEQFF. Drawing the rest from reference TRBV11-1 and TRBJ2-1, the complete variable domain is EAEVAQSPRYKITEKSQAVAFWCDPISGHATLYWYRQILGQGPELLVQFQDESVVDDSQLPKDRFSAERLKGVDSTLKIQPAELGDSAMYLCASSQFSYNEQFFGPGTRLTVL.

The chain uses TRBV3-1 and TRBJ2-7; D gene uncertain. Germline V CDR1 and CDR2: LGHDT, YNNKEL (reference sequence). CDR3 size: 13 residues. V gave up 1 base and J gave up 3 bases, with 7 bases separating them. The CDR3 DNA reads TGTGCCAGCAGCCAAGTTCCCGGCTACGAGCAGTACTTC. It codes for CASSQVPGYEQYF.

This clonotype was seen a handful of times. The chain links TRBV4-1 to TRBJ2-1, with D possibly being TRBD2 (5 bases). Trimming left V 4 bases short and J 2 bases short, with 15 bases between. The V gene's germline CDR1 is MGHRA and CDR2 YSYEKL. The CDR3 totals 16 residues. The CDR3 DNA reads as TGCGCCAGCAGCCGGTTAAGCGGCGCAGCCTACAATGAGCAGTTCTTC. As protein: CASSRLSGAAYNEQFF.

The J gene is TRBJ2-7, the V gene TRBV4-1, with 11 bases aligning to TRBD2. V shed 4 bases and J 2 bases; nucleotides not matched to a gene: 7. The germline CDR1 and CDR2 sequences are MGHRA and YSYEKL. This CDR3 is 16 amino acids long. The chain's CDR3 is CASSPRTSGLAYEQYF. DNA of the CDR3: TGCGCCAGCAGCCCCCGGACTAGCGGGTTAGCCTACGAGCAGTACTTC.

The chain employs TRBV6-5 and TRBJ2-2, with 8 bases fitting TRBD1. Germline-derived CDR1 and CDR2 are MNHEY and SVGAGI. Trimming took 4 bases from V and 8 from J; bases not matched to a gene: 6. The CDR3 covers 14 residues. CDR3 loop: CASSFGQGRGELFF. The CDR3 DNA sequence: TGTGCCAGCAGTTTCGGACAGGGAAGGGGGGAGCTGTTTTTT.

This clonotype has only a few counts. The genes are TRBV6-5 and TRBJ1-3; 9 bases line up with TRBD1. The trim removed 2 bases at V and 3 bases at J, leaving 5 bases unmatched. There are 16 residues in the CDR3. The germline V gene has CDR1 MNHEY and CDR2 SVGAGI. The CDR3 loop is CASSYEGQGGGNTIYF. CDR3 DNA: TGTGCCAGCAGTTACGAGGGACAGGGAGGTGGAAACACCATATATTTT.

The chain is built from TRBV5-1 and TRBJ2-3; 8 nucleotides agree with TRBD1. There are 16 residues in the CDR3. Germline-derived CDR1 and CDR2 are SGHRS and YFSETQ. The V and J ends lost 0 bases and 3 bases, in that order; junction bases with no gene match: 6. The CDR3, as DNA: TGCGCCAGCAGCTTGGAGGACAGGGTGCGAACAGATACGCAGTATTTT. Residues: CASSLEDRVRTDTQYF.

This clonotype occurred a few times. This chain uses TRBV29-1 with TRBJ2-7; 11 bases are shared with TRBD2. The junction had 18 bases not matched to a gene; V was cut back by 5 bases and J by 3 bases. The CDR3 runs 18 residues. Germline CDR1 SQVTM, CDR2 ANQGSEA. CDR3 protein: CSVNIAGGYGVSDYEQYF. As DNA, the CDR3 is TGCAGCGTTAATATAGCGGGAGGGTACGGCGTATCGGACTACGAGCAGTACTTC.

The gene calls are TRBV29-1 and TRBJ2-3; 7 bases align to TRBD1. The germline V gene encodes CDR1 SQVTM and CDR2 ANQGSEA. CDR3 size: 13 residues. Losses at the gene ends were 5 bases for V and 0 bases for J; bases not matched to a gene: 2. The CDR3 DNA follows: TGCAGCGTTTCGACAGGGAGCACAGATACGCAGTATTTT. This sequence encodes CSVSTGSTDTQYF.

The chain uses TRBV11-1 and TRBJ2-5, with no clear D. Germline V gene data show CDR1 as SGHAT and CDR2 as FQDESV (reference sequence). CDR3 length: 14 amino acids. V gave up 5 bases and J gave up 0 bases, with 10 bases separating them. This chain's CDR3 is CASSPSGDQETQYF. The CDR3 DNA follows: TGTGCCAGCAGCCCAAGTGGAGACCAAGAGACCCAGTACTTC.

This clonotype was observed a handful of times. V usage is TRBV28 and J usage is TRBJ1-4, with D unclear. The CDR3 totals 11 residues. The germline gives CDR1 MDHEN, CDR2 SYDVKM. V lost 7 bases and J 10 bases, leaving 10 bases between the germline ends. The CDR3 coding sequence is TGTGCCAGCAAGGCGAGCGGAAAACTGTTTTTT. Amino acid sequence: CASKASGKLFF.

The rearrangement links TRBV11-2 to TRBJ1-1; 7 bases fit TRBD1. J gave up 10 bases and V 4 bases, and 18 bases lay outside the gene matches. The CDR3 spans 16 residues. CDR1 and CDR2 from the germline V gene are SGHAT and FQNNGV. The CDR3 nucleotides are TGTGCCAGCAGCTCGCAAAACCGAGGTTGGACAGGTGGAGCTTTCTTT. As protein: CASSSQNRGWTGGAFF.

This clonotype was detected only a few times. This chain joins TRBV6-2 or TRBV6-3 and TRBJ2-7, with 8 bases lining up with TRBD1. V lost 7 bases, J lost 6 bases, and 8 bases stayed unmatched. This CDR3 is 13 amino acids long. Per the germline V gene, CDR1 is MNHEY and CDR2 is SVGEGT. The CDR3 loop reads CASNQDRVSEQYF. The DNA of the CDR3 is TGTGCCAGCAACCAGGACAGGGTGTCCGAGCAGTACTTC.

This clonotype was seen only once. The gene calls are TRBV29-1 and TRBJ1-6, with TRBD1 matching 9 bases. This CDR3 spans 13 amino acids. V trimming: 6 bases; J trimming: 8 bases; junction bases outside the gene matches: 5. From germline, CDR1 is SQVTM and CDR2 ANQGSEA. CDR3 loop: CSVGQGDDSPLHF. CDR3 coding DNA: TGCAGCGTGGGACAGGGTGATGATTCACCCCTCCACTTT.